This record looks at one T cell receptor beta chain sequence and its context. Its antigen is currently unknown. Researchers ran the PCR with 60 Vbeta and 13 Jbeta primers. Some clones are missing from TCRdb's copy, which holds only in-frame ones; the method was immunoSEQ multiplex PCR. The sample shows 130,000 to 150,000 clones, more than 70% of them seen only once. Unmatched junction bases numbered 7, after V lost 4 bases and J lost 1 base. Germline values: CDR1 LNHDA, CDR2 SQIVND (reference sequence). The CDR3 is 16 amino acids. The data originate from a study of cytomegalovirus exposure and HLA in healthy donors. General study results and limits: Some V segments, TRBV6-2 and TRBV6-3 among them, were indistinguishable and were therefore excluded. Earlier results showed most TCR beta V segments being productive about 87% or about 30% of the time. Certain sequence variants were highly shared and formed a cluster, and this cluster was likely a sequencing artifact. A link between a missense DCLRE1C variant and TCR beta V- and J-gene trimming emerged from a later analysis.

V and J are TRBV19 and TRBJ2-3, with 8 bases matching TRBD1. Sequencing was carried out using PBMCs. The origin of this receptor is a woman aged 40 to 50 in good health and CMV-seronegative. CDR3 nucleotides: TGTGCCAGTAGTACCGACAGGGGCGCCGGCACAGATACGCAGTATTTT. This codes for CASSTDRGAGTDTQYF.